Listed below are T cell receptor beta chains from one sample, sequenced in a study of shared clonotypes between healthy human individuals. Using immunoSEQ multiplex PCR, the repertoire was profiled, and TCRdb retains in-frame clones only, with some absent. The table lists approximately 2.4 million clones, 90% to 96% of them singletons. Sequenced material: naive CD4+ T cells sorted from blood. The receptors here all came from a young man in good health. Both conserved end residues are part of each CDR3. The order of the fields is D gene, J gene, clone size, V gene, CDR3 DNA, CDR3 protein. D genes are given only for firm matches. The listing skips clone size in some rows; elsewhere it reads once, few, many or a size class.

d_call: NA
j_call: TRBJ1-2
clone_size: NA
v_call: TRBV30
cdr3_nt: TGTGCCTGGAGGGCGCAGATAGCTAACTATGGCTACACCTTC
cdr3_aa: CAWRAQIANYGYTF

d_call: NA
j_call: TRBJ2-2
clone_size: NA
v_call: TRBV5-4
cdr3_nt: TGTGCCAGCAGCTTCCAGAGCGCGAACACCGGGGAGCTGTTTTTT
cdr3_aa: CASSFQSANTGELFF

d_call: TRBD2
j_call: TRBJ2-1
clone_size: NA
v_call: TRBV30
cdr3_nt: TGTGCCTGGAGTGTATTTAGCGGGAACGCTGAGCAGTTCTTC
cdr3_aa: CAWSVFSGNAEQFF

d_call: NA
j_call: TRBJ1-1
clone_size: NA
v_call: TRBV19
cdr3_nt: TGTGCCAGTTGGGGCGGGGCGAGGGCTACCGACACTGAAGCTTTCTTT
cdr3_aa: CASWGGARATDTEAFF

d_call: TRBD1
j_call: TRBJ2-1
clone_size: NA
v_call: TRBV4-1
cdr3_nt: TGCGCCAGCAGCCAAGTACGACAGGGGGCAATGAGGAATGAGCAGTTCTTC
cdr3_aa: CASSQVRQGAMRNEQFF

d_call: NA
j_call: TRBJ2-7
clone_size: once
v_call: TRBV7-2
cdr3_nt: TGTGCCAGCAGCTCCCAGGGCGGGGCTGAGCAGTACTTC
cdr3_aa: CASSSQGGAEQYF

d_call: NA
j_call: TRBJ1-6
clone_size: NA
v_call: TRBV28
cdr3_nt: TGTGCCAGCAGTTTAGGAGGGGCTAGTTCACCCCTCCACTTT
cdr3_aa: CASSLGGASSPLHF

d_call: TRBD1
j_call: TRBJ1-2
clone_size: once
v_call: TRBV6-5
cdr3_nt: TGTGCCAGCAGTTACCGGACCCCCCAGGGGGACTATGGCTACACCTTC
cdr3_aa: CASSYRTPQGDYGYTF

d_call: NA
j_call: TRBJ1-6
clone_size: NA
v_call: TRBV30
cdr3_nt: TGTGCCTGGAGTTCAGACAGACCCCCTAATTCACCCCTCCACTTT
cdr3_aa: CAWSSDRPPNSPLHF

d_call: TRBD2
j_call: TRBJ2-3
clone_size: NA
v_call: TRBV28
cdr3_nt: TGTGCCAGCAGTAAACTAGCGGGGGGGCCTATGACTAGCACAGATACGCAGTATTTT
cdr3_aa: CASSKLAGGPMTSTDTQYF

d_call: TRBD1
j_call: TRBJ2-7
clone_size: NA
v_call: TRBV9
cdr3_nt: TGTGCCAGCAGCGGATCCACCGGGACAGGCGTCGAGCAGTACTTC
cdr3_aa: CASSGSTGTGVEQYF

d_call: NA
j_call: TRBJ1-6
clone_size: NA
v_call: TRBV6-1
cdr3_nt: TGTGCCAGCAGTAGCAGGGGCAGGGATAATTCACCCCTCCACTTT
cdr3_aa: CASSSRGRDNSPLHF

d_call: NA
j_call: TRBJ1-1
clone_size: NA
v_call: TRBV28
cdr3_nt: TGTGCCAGCACCCTCGGGGGCGTGAACACTGAAGCTTTCTTT
cdr3_aa: CASTLGGVNTEAFF

d_call: NA
j_call: TRBJ2-5
clone_size: NA
v_call: TRBV11-2
cdr3_nt: TGTGCCAGCAAAGTCTCGGGGGTGGAGACCCAGTACTTC
cdr3_aa: CASKVSGVETQYF

d_call: NA
j_call: TRBJ1-4
clone_size: NA
v_call: TRBV6-5
cdr3_nt: TGTGCCAGCAGTCGAGGAGCAACTAATGAAAAACTGTTTTTT
cdr3_aa: CASSRGATNEKLFF

d_call: NA
j_call: TRBJ2-3
clone_size: NA
v_call: TRBV5-1
cdr3_nt: TGCGCCAGCAGCTTGGTCAACTCCCATACGCAGTATTTT
cdr3_aa: CASSLVNSHTQYF

d_call: NA
j_call: TRBJ1-4
clone_size: NA
v_call: TRBV4-3
cdr3_nt: TGCGCCAGCAGCCAAGGAAGGGGTAATGAAAAACTGTTTTTT
cdr3_aa: CASSQGRGNEKLFF

d_call: NA
j_call: TRBJ1-4
clone_size: NA
v_call: TRBV6-5
cdr3_nt: TGTGCCAGCAGTATCTCAGGGAGGGAAAATGAAAAACTGTTTTTT
cdr3_aa: CASSISGRENEKLFF

d_call: NA
j_call: TRBJ1-3
clone_size: NA
v_call: TRBV12-5
cdr3_nt: TGTGCTAGTGGTCCTGCCCGGACATTTGGAAACACCATATATTTT
cdr3_aa: CASGPARTFGNTIYF

d_call: TRBD1
j_call: TRBJ1-2
clone_size: once
v_call: TRBV19
cdr3_nt: TGTGCCAGTAGTCCCCTATACGGGACAGGGGGTGACGTCTATGGCTACACCTTC
cdr3_aa: CASSPLYGTGGDVYGYTF

d_call: NA
j_call: TRBJ1-2
clone_size: NA
v_call: TRBV6-6
cdr3_nt: TGTGCCAGCAGTTACGAGAGAGCTAACTATGGCTACACCTTC
cdr3_aa: CASSYERANYGYTF

d_call: NA
j_call: TRBJ2-2
clone_size: NA
v_call: TRBV4-1
cdr3_nt: TGCGCCACTCTTCATCTCACCGGGGAGCTGTTTTTT
cdr3_aa: CATLHLTGELFF

d_call: TRBD1
j_call: TRBJ1-1
clone_size: NA
v_call: TRBV18
cdr3_nt: TGTGCCAGCTCCCAAGGACAGGGGGCCTTGAACACTGAAGCTTTCTTT
cdr3_aa: CASSQGQGALNTEAFF

d_call: NA
j_call: TRBJ2-7
clone_size: NA
v_call: TRBV10-3
cdr3_nt: TGTGCCATCAGTGATTTCTACGAGCAGTACTTC
cdr3_aa: CAISDFYEQYF

d_call: TRBD1
j_call: TRBJ1-3
clone_size: NA
v_call: TRBV6-5
cdr3_nt: TGTGCCAGCAGGCCCAACAGGGGGCCTGGAAACACCATATATTTT
cdr3_aa: CASRPNRGPGNTIYF

d_call: TRBD1
j_call: TRBJ2-7
clone_size: NA
v_call: TRBV11-2
cdr3_nt: TGTGCCAGCGGCCGGGACAGGGGGCAGATCGGGCAGTACTTC
cdr3_aa: CASGRDRGQIGQYF

d_call: NA
j_call: TRBJ2-3
clone_size: NA
v_call: TRBV19
cdr3_nt: TGTGCCAGTAGCCTCGTGCTCGGACAGCATTCTAGCACAGATACGCAGTATTTT
cdr3_aa: CASSLVLGQHSSTDTQYF

d_call: NA
j_call: TRBJ2-7
clone_size: NA
v_call: TRBV11-2
cdr3_nt: TGTGCCAGCAGCCCCGAGGGCAGGGGTTACGAGCAGTACTTC
cdr3_aa: CASSPEGRGYEQYF

d_call: TRBD1
j_call: TRBJ1-6
clone_size: few
v_call: TRBV27
cdr3_nt: TGTGCCAGCAGTCCGCCCGGGACAGCTAATTCACCCCTCCACTTT
cdr3_aa: CASSPPGTANSPLHF

d_call: TRBD2
j_call: TRBJ2-3
clone_size: NA
v_call: TRBV9
cdr3_nt: TGTGCCAGCAGGACAGGACTAGCGGCCACAGATACGCAGTATTTT
cdr3_aa: CASRTGLAATDTQYF

d_call: NA
j_call: TRBJ2-7
clone_size: few
v_call: TRBV9
cdr3_nt: TGTGCCAGCAGCGTAGGGGCAGGGGCCCGATCCTACGAGCAGTACTTC
cdr3_aa: CASSVGAGARSYEQYF

d_call: TRBD1
j_call: TRBJ1-2
clone_size: NA
v_call: TRBV5-6
cdr3_nt: TGTGCCAGCAGCTGGGACAGGGGGCTTGGCTACACCTTC
cdr3_aa: CASSWDRGLGYTF

d_call: NA
j_call: TRBJ2-7
clone_size: NA
v_call: TRBV28
cdr3_nt: TGTGCCAGCAGTACCCGACAGATCCCCCGCTACGAGCAGTACTTC
cdr3_aa: CASSTRQIPRYEQYF

d_call: NA
j_call: TRBJ2-5
clone_size: NA
v_call: TRBV18
cdr3_nt: TGTGCCAGCTCACCCCGAGAAACAGGGACGATAGAGACCCAGTACTTC
cdr3_aa: CASSPRETGTIETQYF

d_call: NA
j_call: TRBJ2-2
clone_size: NA
v_call: TRBV6-6
cdr3_nt: TGTGCCAGCAGCAGGAACACCGGGGAGCTGTTTTTT
cdr3_aa: CASSRNTGELFF

d_call: TRBD1
j_call: TRBJ2-7
clone_size: once
v_call: TRBV4-1
cdr3_nt: TGCGCCAGCAGCCAAAAGGGGCCGAAGGGGGCGGGCGAGCAGTACTTC
cdr3_aa: CASSQKGPKGAGEQYF

d_call: NA
j_call: TRBJ1-5
clone_size: NA
v_call: TRBV6-5
cdr3_nt: TGTGCCAGCAGTTACCAGGGGAATCAGCCCCAGCATTTT
cdr3_aa: CASSYQGNQPQHF

d_call: TRBD1
j_call: TRBJ1-4
clone_size: NA
v_call: TRBV19
cdr3_nt: TGTGCCAGTAGTACCCGGGACAGAACAAATGAAAAACTGTTTTTT
cdr3_aa: CASSTRDRTNEKLFF

d_call: NA
j_call: TRBJ1-1
clone_size: NA
v_call: TRBV6-1
cdr3_nt: TGTGCCAGCAGTGAAAGTATAGTAGTCAGAATGAACACTGAAGCTTTCTTT
cdr3_aa: CASSESIVVRMNTEAFF

d_call: TRBD1
j_call: TRBJ2-2
clone_size: NA
v_call: TRBV10-2
cdr3_nt: TGCGCCAGTTCTAGGGACAGTCACACCGGGGAGCTGTTTTTT
cdr3_aa: CASSRDSHTGELFF

d_call: NA
j_call: TRBJ2-7
clone_size: NA
v_call: TRBV10-3
cdr3_nt: TGTGCCATCAGTGAGCAGACCGCCTACGAGCAGTACTTC
cdr3_aa: CAISEQTAYEQYF

d_call: NA
j_call: TRBJ1-3
clone_size: NA
v_call: TRBV6-1
cdr3_nt: TGTGCCAGCAGTGAATGGGACTCTGGAAACACCATATATTTT
cdr3_aa: CASSEWDSGNTIYF